This T cell receptor beta chain was identified in a study of OX40 agonist ivuxolimab in advanced cancers. Background on the study: With a range of roughly 20 to 85, age averaged about 59 years, and 65% to 90% were male.

Profiling relied on immunoSEQ multiplex PCR, and the TCRdb table lists in-frame clones only, not all of them. The repertoire holds about 50,000 clones, with about four fifths as singletons. CDR1 and CDR2 (germline): MNHNS, SASEGT. Deletions cut 7 bases from V and 0 bases from J, with 9 bases between. The length of the CDR3 is 13 residues. This sequence originates from an adult with an advanced solid tumor such as melanoma, head and neck, liver or kidney cancer. V and J are TRBV6-1 and TRBJ1-2, with D perhaps TRBD1 (5 bases). Here the sequenced sample was CD4+ or CD8+ T cells sorted from blood, taken in a trial of the OX40 agonist ivuxolimab. The CDR3 loop is CASTRGSNYGYTF. The CDR3 bases are TGTGCCAGCACCCGGGGGTCTAACTATGGCTACACCTTC.